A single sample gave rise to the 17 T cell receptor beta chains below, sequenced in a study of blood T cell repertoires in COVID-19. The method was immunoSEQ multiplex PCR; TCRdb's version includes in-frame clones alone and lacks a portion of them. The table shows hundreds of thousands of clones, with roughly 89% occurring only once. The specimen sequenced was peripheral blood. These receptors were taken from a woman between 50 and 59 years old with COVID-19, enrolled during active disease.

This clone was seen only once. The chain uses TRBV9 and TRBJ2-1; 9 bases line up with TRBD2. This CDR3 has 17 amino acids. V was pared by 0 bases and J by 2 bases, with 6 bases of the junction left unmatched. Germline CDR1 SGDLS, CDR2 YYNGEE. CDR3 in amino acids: CASSVGYGGGAYNEQFF. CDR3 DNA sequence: TGTGCCAGCAGCGTAGGTTATGGCGGGGGGGCCTACAATGAGCAGTTCTTC.

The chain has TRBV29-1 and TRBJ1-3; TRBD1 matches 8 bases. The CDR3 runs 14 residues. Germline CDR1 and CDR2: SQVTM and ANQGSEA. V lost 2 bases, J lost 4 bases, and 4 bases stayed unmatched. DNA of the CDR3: TGCAGCGTTGAACGCGGGACAGGCGGAAACACCATATATTTT. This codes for CSVERGTGGNTIYF.

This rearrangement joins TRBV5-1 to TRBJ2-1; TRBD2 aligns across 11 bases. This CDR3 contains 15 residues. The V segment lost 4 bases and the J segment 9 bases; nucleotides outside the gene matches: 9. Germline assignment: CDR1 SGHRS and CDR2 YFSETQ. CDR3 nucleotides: TGCGCCAGCAGCCTGTTAGCGGGGGGGATGAGTGAGCAGTTCTTC. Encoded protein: CASSLLAGGMSEQFF.

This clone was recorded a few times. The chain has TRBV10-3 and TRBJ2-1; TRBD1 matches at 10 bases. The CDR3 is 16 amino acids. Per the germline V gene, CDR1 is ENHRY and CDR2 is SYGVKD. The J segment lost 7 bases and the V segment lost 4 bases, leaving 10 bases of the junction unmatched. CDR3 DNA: TGTGCCATCAGTGTCCCTCCGGGACAGGGGAATAATGAGCAGTTCTTC. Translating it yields CAISVPPGQGNNEQFF.

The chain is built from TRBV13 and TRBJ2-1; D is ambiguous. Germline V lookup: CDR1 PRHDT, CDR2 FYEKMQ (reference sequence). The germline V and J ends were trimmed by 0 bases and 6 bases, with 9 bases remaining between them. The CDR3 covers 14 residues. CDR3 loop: CASSLGSSVNEQFF. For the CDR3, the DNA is TGTGCCAGCAGCTTAGGCTCTTCCGTCAATGAGCAGTTCTTC.

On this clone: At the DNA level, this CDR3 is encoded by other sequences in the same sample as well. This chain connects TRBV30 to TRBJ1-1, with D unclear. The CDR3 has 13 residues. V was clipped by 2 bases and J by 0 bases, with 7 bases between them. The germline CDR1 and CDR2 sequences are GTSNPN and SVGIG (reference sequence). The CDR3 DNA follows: TGTGCCTGGAGTAGAGGGATGAACACTGAAGCTTTCTTT. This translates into CAWSRGMNTEAFF.

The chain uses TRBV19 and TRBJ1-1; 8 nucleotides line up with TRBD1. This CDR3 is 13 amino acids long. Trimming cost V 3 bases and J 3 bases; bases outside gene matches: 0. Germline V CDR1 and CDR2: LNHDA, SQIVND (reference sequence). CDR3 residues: CASSMDRDTEAFF. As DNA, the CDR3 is TGTGCCAGTAGTATGGACAGGGACACTGAAGCTTTCTTT.

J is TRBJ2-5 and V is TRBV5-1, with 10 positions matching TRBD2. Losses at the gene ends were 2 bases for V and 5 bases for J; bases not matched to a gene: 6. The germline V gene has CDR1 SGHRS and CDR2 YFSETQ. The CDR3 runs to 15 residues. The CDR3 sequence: CASSLTGTSDETQYF. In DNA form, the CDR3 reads TGCGCCAGCAGCTTAACCGGGACTAGCGATGAGACCCAGTACTTC.

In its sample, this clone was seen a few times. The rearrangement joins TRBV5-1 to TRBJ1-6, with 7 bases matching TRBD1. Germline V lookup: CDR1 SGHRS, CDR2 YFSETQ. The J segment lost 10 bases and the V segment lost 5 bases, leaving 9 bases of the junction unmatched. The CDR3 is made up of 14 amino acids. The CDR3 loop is CASRYQTGDSPLHF. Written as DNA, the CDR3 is TGCGCCAGCAGATATCAAACAGGGGACTCACCCCTCCACTTT. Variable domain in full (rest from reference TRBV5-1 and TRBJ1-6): KAGVTQTPRYLIKTRGQQVTLSCSPISGHRSVSWYQQTPGQGLQFLFEYFSETQRNKGNFPGRFSGRQFSNSRSEMNVSTLELGDSALYLCASRYQTGDSPLHFGNGTRLTVT.

CDR3 DNA sequence: TGTGCCAGCAGCTCGGACAGGGCGAACACTGAAGCTTTCTTT. Translated, it gives CASSSDRANTEAFF. The V call is TRBV5-4, the J call TRBJ1-1; 8 nucleotides align to TRBD1. The germline V gene has CDR1 SGHNT and CDR2 YYREEE (reference sequence). This CDR3 region has 14 residues. Trimming cost V 3 bases and J 1 base; bases outside gene matches: 2.

CDR3 nucleotides: TGTGCTAGTGGTTTAATAGGGGCGGACACCATATATTTT. Translated: CASGLIGADTIYF. This rearrangement joins TRBV12-5 to TRBJ1-3; a weak D match, TRBD1 (5 bases). The germline V gene has CDR1 LGHNT and CDR2 FRNRAP. The CDR3 totals 13 residues. V lost 3 bases, J lost 8 bases, and 11 bases lay in between.

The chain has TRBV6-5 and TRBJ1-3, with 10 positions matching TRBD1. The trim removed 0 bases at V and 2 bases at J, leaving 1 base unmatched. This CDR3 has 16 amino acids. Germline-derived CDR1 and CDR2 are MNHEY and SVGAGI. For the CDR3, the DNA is TGTGCCAGCAGTTACTCCGGACAGGGGGCTGGAAACACCATATATTTT. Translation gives CASSYSGQGAGNTIYF.

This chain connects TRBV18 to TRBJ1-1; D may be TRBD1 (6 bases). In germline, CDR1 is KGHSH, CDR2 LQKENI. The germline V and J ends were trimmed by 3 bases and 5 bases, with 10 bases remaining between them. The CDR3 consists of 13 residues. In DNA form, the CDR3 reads TGTGCCAGCTCACCTCGACAGGAAACTGAAGCTTTCTTT. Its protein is CASSPRQETEAFF.

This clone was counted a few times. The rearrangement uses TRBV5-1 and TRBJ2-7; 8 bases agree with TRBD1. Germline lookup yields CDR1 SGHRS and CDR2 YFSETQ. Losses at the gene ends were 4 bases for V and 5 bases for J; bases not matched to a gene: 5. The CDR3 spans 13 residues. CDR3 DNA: TGCGCCAGCAGCATGACAGGGGTAGACGAGCAGTACTTC. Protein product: CASSMTGVDEQYF. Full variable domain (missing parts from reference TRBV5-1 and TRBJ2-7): KAGVTQTPRYLIKTRGQQVTLSCSPISGHRSVSWYQQTPGQGLQFLFEYFSETQRNKGNFPGRFSGRQFSNSRSEMNVSTLELGDSALYLCASSMTGVDEQYFGPGTRLTVT.

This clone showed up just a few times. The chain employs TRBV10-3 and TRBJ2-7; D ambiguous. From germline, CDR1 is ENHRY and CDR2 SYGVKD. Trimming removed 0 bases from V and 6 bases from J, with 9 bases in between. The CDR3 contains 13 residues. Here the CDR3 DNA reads TGTGCCATCAGTGAGTCGGGCATGTCCGAGCAGTACTTC. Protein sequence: CAISESGMSEQYF.

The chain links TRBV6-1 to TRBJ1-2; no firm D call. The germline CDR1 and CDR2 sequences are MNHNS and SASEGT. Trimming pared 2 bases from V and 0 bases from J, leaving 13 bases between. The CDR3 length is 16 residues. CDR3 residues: CASSEIRPPPNYGYTF. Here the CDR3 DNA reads TGTGCCAGCAGTGAAATCAGGCCGCCCCCTAACTATGGCTACACCTTC.

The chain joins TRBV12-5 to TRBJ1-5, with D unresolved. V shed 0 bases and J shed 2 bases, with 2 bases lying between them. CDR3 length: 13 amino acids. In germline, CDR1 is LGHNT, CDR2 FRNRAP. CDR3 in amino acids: CASGLVGNQPQHF. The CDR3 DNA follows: TGTGCTAGTGGTTTGGTCGGCAATCAGCCCCAGCATTTT.